This T cell receptor (beta chain) was recovered during a study of blood T cell repertoires in COVID-19. As for the study in general: Sources were T cells, B-cell-depleted T cells, or PBMCs; the material itself was cDNA or gDNA.

This clone was detected a few times. Individuals drawn from approximately 22 US areas were about 18 to 89 years old. For recovered donors of Cohort 3, there were two negative PCRs, clearance, or symptom resolution. CDR1 is MGHRA, CDR2 YSYEKL, per germline. Trimming removed 4 bases from V and 9 bases from J; junction bases left unmatched: 17. The CDR3 is 18 residues long. Data came from immunoSEQ multiplex PCR; TCRdb stores just in-frame clones and leaves some out. In the table there are fewer than 400,000 clones, roughly nine tenths of which are singletons. The receptor's source is a woman younger than 45 who had recovered from COVID-19. The chain employs TRBV4-1 and TRBJ1-6; 8 bases fit TRBD1. The sequenced sample consisted of PBMCs or T cells enriched from blood (not recorded which). CDR3: CASSPGQGAISRSSPLHF. In DNA form, the CDR3 reads TGCGCCAGCAGCCCCGGACAGGGTGCTATATCCAGATCTTCACCCCTCCACTTT.